This T cell receptor (beta chain) derives from a study of CD8 T cells in Susac syndrome. With random hexamers, reverse transcription was performed on about 0.45 to 1 ug of RNA. A multiplex approach, immunoSEQ multiplex PCR, amplified TCR beta CDR3 across 54 Vbeta and 13 Jbeta. Each CDR3 protein gets one entry after TCRdb re-called the immunoSEQ multiplex PCR reads with MiXCR. The table has about 180,000 distinct CDR3 sequences, around 96% seen once. Study findings and constraints: The study conceded that its TCR sequencing and HLA analysis involved relatively few individuals.

The sample holds a few counts of this clonotype. Its antigen is still unknown. TCR beta sequencing was performed on blood CD8+ and CD4+ T cells. Included as multiple sclerosis controls were treatment-naive patients who had stable or active relapsing-remitting disease. This CDR3 is built from 14 residues. Trimming took off 5 bases at V and 4 bases at J, with 12 bases between the two ends. From germline, CDR1 is MGHDK and CDR2 SYGVNS. Specimen: CD8+ T cells from PBMCs. The TCR sequence derives from a human donor with multiple sclerosis. The rearrangement joins TRBV25-1 to TRBJ2-1, with a tentative D call TRBD1 (6 bases). The CDR3 loop reads CASSTGQGYNEQFF. CDR3 coding DNA: TGTGCCAGCAGTACTGGGCAGGGGTACAATGAGCAGTTCTTC.